A selection of T cell receptor beta chains follows, all from one sample in a study of shared clonotypes between healthy human individuals. The data were produced by immunoSEQ multiplex PCR, yet TCRdb's version contains in-frame clones alone and is incomplete. This table holds under 2,500,000 clones, 95% found once. The sample consisted of naive CD4+ T cells sorted from blood. Receptors originate from a man between 18 and 29 years old in good health. CDR3s include the opening cysteine and the closing phenylalanine or tryptophan. The order of the fields is clone size, V gene, CDR3 length, D gene, J gene, CDR3 protein, CDR3 DNA. D genes are given only for firm matches. Clone size is given for some rows only: seen once, a few or many times, or a class if the clone is expanded.

.	TRBV5-4	15	.	TRBJ2-7	CASSLAPGPNYEQYF	TGTGCCAGCAGCTTGGCCCCGGGGCCTAACTACGAGCAGTACTTC
.	TRBV7-3	13	.	TRBJ1-1	CASSLRPNTEAFF	TGTGCCAGCAGCTTACGGCCGAACACTGAAGCTTTCTTT
.	TRBV2	17	TRBD1	TRBJ1-5	CASSPIRGTGGRQPQHF	TGTGCCAGCAGTCCCATTCGTGGGACAGGGGGGAGACAGCCCCAGCATTTT
.	TRBV21-1	16	.	TRBJ2-7	CASSKAPLGEVYEQYF	TGTGCCAGCAGCAAAGCTCCCTTGGGGGAAGTTTACGAGCAGTACTTC
once	TRBV7-2	16	.	TRBJ2-5	CASSLALGTQKETQYF	TGTGCCAGCAGCTTAGCATTGGGGACGCAGAAAGAGACCCAGTACTTC
.	TRBV6-1	13	.	TRBJ1-4	CASRGDPNEKLFF	TGTGCCAGCAGGGGGGATCCTAATGAAAAACTGTTTTTT
once	TRBV12-5	16	.	TRBJ2-7	CASGLVTGASWIEQYF	TGTGCTAGTGGTTTGGTAACGGGGGCGAGTTGGATTGAGCAGTACTTC
.	TRBV28	17	.	TRBJ2-7	CASSLTLRPDSTYEQYF	TGTGCCAGCAGTTTAACCTTACGACCGGACAGTACCTACGAGCAGTACTTC
.	TRBV6-4	16	TRBD2	TRBJ2-2	CASSDSGTTRTGELFF	TGTGCCAGCAGTGACTCTGGGACTACAAGAACCGGGGAGCTGTTTTTT
.	TRBV5-6	15	TRBD1	TRBJ2-1	CASSLGDRASHEQFF	TGTGCCAGCAGCTTGGGGGACAGGGCCTCACATGAGCAGTTCTTC
.	TRBV20-1	11	TRBD1	TRBJ2-5	CSASGQGSQYF	TGCAGTGCGTCAGGACAGGGCTCTCAGTACTTC
.	TRBV14	12	.	TRBJ1-1	CASSLRAGGAFF	.
once	TRBV20-1	11	.	TRBJ2-7	CSAPKAYEQYF	TGCAGTGCCCCGAAGGCCTACGAGCAGTACTTC
.	TRBV19	15	TRBD1	TRBJ1-2	CASSSPGQGKYGYTF	TGTGCCAGTAGTTCCCCGGGACAGGGGAAATATGGCTACACCTTC
.	TRBV6-1	15	.	TRBJ2-4	CASSLFRGEKNIQYF	TGTGCCAGCAGTTTGTTCAGGGGGGAAAAAAACATTCAGTACTTC
.	TRBV20-1	11	TRBD1	TRBJ1-2	CSIPGQGDYTF	TGCAGCATCCCGGGACAGGGGGACTACACCTTC
.	TRBV10-3	15	TRBD1	TRBJ1-4	CAISDSGQVNEKLFF	TGTGCCATCAGTGACTCGGGACAGGTTAATGAAAAACTGTTTTTT
once	TRBV10-3	15	TRBD1	TRBJ2-3	CAISTGTGGVDTQYF	TGTGCCATCAGTACCGGGACAGGGGGCGTAGATACGCAGTATTTT
few	TRBV30	15	.	TRBJ1-5	CAWSFPGTGNQPQHF	TGTGCCTGGAGTTTCCCCGGGACTGGCAATCAGCCCCAGCATTTT
.	TRBV11-3	14	TRBD1	TRBJ1-1	CASSPTGRNTEAFF	TGTGCCAGCAGCCCGACAGGGAGGAACACTGAAGCTTTCTTT
.	TRBV9	14	.	TRBJ2-1	CASTANRDGNEQFF	TGTGCCAGCACCGCGAACAGGGACGGCAATGAGCAGTTCTTC
.	TRBV4-1	18	.	TRBJ1-5	CASSQVSGTPYSNQPQHF	TGCGCCAGCAGCCAAGTTTCCGGGACACCGTATAGCAATCAGCCCCAGCATTTT
.	TRBV5-4	15	TRBD2	TRBJ2-2	CASSYRGGVTGELFF	TGTGCCAGCAGCTACCGGGGGGGCGTTACCGGGGAGCTGTTTTTT
.	TRBV6-6	12	.	TRBJ1-1	CAISQGGTEAFF	TGTGCCATCTCCCAAGGGGGCACTGAAGCTTTCTTT
.	TRBV7-9	15	.	TRBJ1-5	CASSQAGVSNQPQHF	TGTGCCAGCAGCCAGGCCGGGGTTAGCAATCAGCCCCAGCATTTT
few	TRBV25-1	13	.	TRBJ1-6	CASSEGGRSPLHF	TGTGCCAGCAGTGAAGGGGGGAGATCACCCCTCCACTTT
once	TRBV6-8	13	TRBD1	TRBJ2-3	CASHRGLPYTQYF	TGTGCCAGCCACAGGGGGCTCCCCTATACGCAGTATTTT
once	TRBV10-2	14	.	TRBJ2-3	CASSEILMTDTQYF	TGCGCCAGCAGTGAAATACTAATGACAGATACGCAGTATTTT
.	TRBV6-6	12	.	TRBJ1-5	CASSYPYQPQHF	TGTGCCAGCAGTTACCCATATCAGCCCCAGCATTTT
.	TRBV5-4	18	.	TRBJ2-5	CASSLGVPGPSLGETQYF	TGTGCCAGCAGCCTGGGGGTTCCGGGGCCTTCCCTGGGTGAGACCCAGTACTTC
.	TRBV27	17	.	TRBJ2-5	CASSLSGGRGNQETQYF	TGTGCCAGCAGTTTATCTGGTGGGCGGGGAAACCAAGAGACCCAGTACTTC
.	TRBV29-1	13	.	TRBJ2-7	CSVQGTLTYEQYF	TGCAGCGTACAGGGGACTCTAACCTACGAGCAGTACTTC
.	TRBV18	14	TRBD1	TRBJ1-1	CASSPRTGDTEAFF	TGTGCCAGCTCACCAAGGACAGGGGATACTGAAGCTTTCTTT
.	TRBV30	13	.	TRBJ1-3	CAWSGPGLNTIYF	TGTGCCTGGAGTGGACCTGGGTTAAACACCATATATTTT
.	TRBV12-1	20	.	TRBJ2-2	CASSIQAGLAGEDVTGELFF	TGTGCCAGCAGCATTCAAGCGGGACTAGCGGGAGAAGATGTCACCGGGGAGCTGTTTTTT
.	TRBV5-4	14	.	TRBJ2-5	CASSPPGPRETQYF	TGTGCCAGCAGCCCCCCCGGACCGCGAGAGACCCAGTACTTC
few	TRBV30	13	.	TRBJ1-6	CATNGGDNSPLHF	TGTGCCACAAACGGGGGTGATAATTCACCCCTCCACTTT
.	TRBV4-1	14	.	TRBJ1-5	CASSPDRLNQPQHF	TGCGCCAGCAGCCCCGACAGGCTAAATCAGCCCCAGCATTTT
.	TRBV9	13	.	TRBJ1-1	CASSAPGGTEAFF	TGTGCCAGCAGCGCTCCCGGGGGCACTGAAGCTTTCTTT
.	TRBV6-5	14	.	TRBJ2-1	CASSRLGPINEQFF	TGTGCCAGCAGCCGACTAGGGCCTATCAATGAGCAGTTCTTC
.	TRBV19	13	.	TRBJ2-2	CASSVSFTGELFF	TGTGCCAGTAGTGTCTCTTTCACCGGGGAGCTGTTTTTT